The present TCR beta chain was sequenced within a study of blood T cells in healthy people across ages. This clonotype was seen many times. A second PCR of 7 to 11 cycles used a sample-barcoded 5' primer and a J-beta primer mix. Each CDR3 protein gets one entry after TCRdb re-called the 5' RACE reads with MiXCR. The repertoire includes about 620,000 distinct CDR3 sequences, under 65% of them detected once, and roughly 12% sits in the top ten. CDR1 is LGHDT and CDR2 is YNNKEL in the germline V gene (reference sequence). V lost 8 bases to trimming and J lost 2 bases, with 19 bases between them. The CDR3 has 16 residues.

The sequenced sample was blood. The clonotype originates from a woman aged 80 or older in good health. The genes are TRBV3-1 and TRBJ2-1; D may be TRBD1 (5 bases). The CDR3 spells CASGSRVLYPYNEQFF. CDR3 in DNA: TGTGCCAGCGGGTCCAGGGTCCTTTACCCCTACAATGAGCAGTTCTTC.